The subject of this entry is one TCR beta chain. What it binds is not known. The gene names here belong to mouse. The read ends 1 residue before the CDR3 terminus; that terminus is restored from the germline J gene. Time point defined: mouse harvest day 14 after allogeneic transplant. The graft held 10^6 splenic CD5+ T cells and 10^7 T-cell-depleted bone marrow cells. This mouse GVHD model was MHC-mismatched B6 to BALB/c, profiled day 7 or 14. These data belong to a study of tissue T cells after allogeneic stem cell transplantation. General study findings and limits: Tissue-detected TCR repertoire was only partly captured by blood and spleen T cells.

Measured with immunoSEQ multiplex PCR; TCRdb has only the in-frame clones, and not every one. This sample yields roughly 4,200 clones, of which more than 45% are seen a single time; under 40% belongs to the top ten. Germline CDR1 and CDR2: SGHSN and HYEKVE. Trimming cost V 1 base and J 2 bases, with 7 bases left between them. This CDR3 comprises 13 residues. The sequence was collected from a female BALB/c mouse given C57BL/6 T cells with graft-versus-host disease after an allogeneic hematopoietic cell transplant. The sample was lymph node tissue. This chain joins TRBV12-1 and TRBJ1-1; tentative D call: TRBD1 (5 bases). Here the CDR3 reads CASSLGDNTEVFF. The sequenced part of the CDR3 DNA is TGTGCCAGCTCTCTGGGGGACAACACAGAAGTCTTC.